What follows is one TCR beta chain and its context. What it binds is unknown. Semi-nested PCR with Nested Universal Primer A followed constant-region reverse priming of full-length variable regions. TCRdb reanalysed the 5' RACE reads using MiXCR and keeps one entry per CDR3 protein. The table has 50,000 to 70,000 distinct CDR3 sequences, less than 25% seen once; the top ten hold around 3.2%. The study's findings and limits: The TCR gene usage of tumor memory CD4+ T cells clustered together with blood and lymph node memory CD4+ cells and with lymph node naive CD4+ cells. Tumor Treg TCRs overlapped most with tumor naive CD4+ cells. Larger-cohort validation covered only one TCR beta V-J rearrangement.

Treg sorting used a CD4+CD25+CD127-/low gate. Sequenced material: tumor-infiltrating Tregs sorted from the breast tumor. This TCR was sampled from a female donor with breast cancer.

CDR3 loop: CASRTGFYEQYF. CDR3 coding DNA: TGTGCCAGCAGGACAGGTTTCTACGAGCAGTACTTC. The chain combines TRBV28 with TRBJ2-7; D is perhaps TRBD1 (6 bases). Germline V gene data show CDR1 as MDHEN and CDR2 as SYDVKM. Trimming took off 6 bases at V and 3 bases at J, with 9 bases between the two ends. This CDR3 has 12 residues.